This T cell receptor beta chain was recorded in a study of long-term antiretroviral therapy in people with HIV. This was the immunoSEQ v3.0 assay at survey level. The repertoire was sequenced with immunoSEQ multiplex PCR; TCRdb's copy has only in-frame clones and lacks some. The sample has about 26,000 clones, roughly 86% seen once; the top ten hold 4% to 6%. In germline, CDR1 is MNHNY, CDR2 SVGAGI (reference sequence). This CDR3 has 15 amino acids. The trim removed 4 bases at V and 2 bases at J, leaving 2 bases unmatched. The clonotype was recovered from a man aged 35 to 55 with HIV. The sequences come from unsorted PBMCs, collected roughly 2.7 years after starting antiretroviral therapy. The chain links TRBV6-6 to TRBJ2-1; 10 bases are shared with TRBD1. The CDR3 DNA follows: TGTGCCAGCAGTTCGACAGGGGGCGCCTACAATGAGCAGTTCTTC. It specifies CASSSTGGAYNEQFF.